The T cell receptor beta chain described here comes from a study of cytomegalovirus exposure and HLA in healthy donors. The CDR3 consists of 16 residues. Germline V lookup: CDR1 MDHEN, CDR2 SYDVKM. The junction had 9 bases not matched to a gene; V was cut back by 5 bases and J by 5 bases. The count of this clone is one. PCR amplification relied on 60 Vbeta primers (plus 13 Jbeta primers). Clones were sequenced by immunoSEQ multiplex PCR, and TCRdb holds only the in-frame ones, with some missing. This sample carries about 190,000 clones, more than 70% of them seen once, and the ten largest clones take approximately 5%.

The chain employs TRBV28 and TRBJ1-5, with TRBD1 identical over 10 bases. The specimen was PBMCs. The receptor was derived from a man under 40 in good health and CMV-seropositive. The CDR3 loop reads CASSPGTGVVYQPQHF. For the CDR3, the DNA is TGTGCCAGCAGTCCCGGGACAGGGGTAGTATATCAGCCCCAGCATTTT. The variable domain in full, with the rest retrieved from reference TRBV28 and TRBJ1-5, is DVKVTQSSRYLVKRTGEKVFLECVQDMDHENMFWYRQDPGLGLRLIYFSYDVKMKEKGDIPEGYSVSREKKERFSLILESASTNQTSMYLCASSPGTGVVYQPQHFGDGTRLSIL.